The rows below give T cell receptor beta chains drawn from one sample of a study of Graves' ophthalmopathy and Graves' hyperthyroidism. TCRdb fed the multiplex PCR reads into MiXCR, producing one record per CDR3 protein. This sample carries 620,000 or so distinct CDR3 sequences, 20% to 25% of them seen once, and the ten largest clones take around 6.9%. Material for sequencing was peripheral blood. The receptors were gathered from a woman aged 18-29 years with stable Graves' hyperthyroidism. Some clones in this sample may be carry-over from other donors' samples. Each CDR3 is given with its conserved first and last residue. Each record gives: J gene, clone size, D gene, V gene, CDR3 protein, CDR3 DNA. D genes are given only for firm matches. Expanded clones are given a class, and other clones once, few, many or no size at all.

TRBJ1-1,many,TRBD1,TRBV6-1,CASSEVGQADTEAFF,TGTGCCAGCAGTGAGGTAGGACAGGCTGACACTGAAGCTTTCTTT
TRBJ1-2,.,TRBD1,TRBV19,CASSPQTGGAFGYTF,TGTGCCAGTAGTCCCCAGACAGGGGGCGCCTTCGGCTACACCTTC
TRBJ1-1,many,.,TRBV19,CASSIDWENTEAFF,TGTGCCAGTAGTATAGATTGGGAGAACACTGAAGCTTTCTTT
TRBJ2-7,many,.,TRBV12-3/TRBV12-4,CASSLGLRRYEQYF,TGTGCCAGCAGTTTGGGACTCCGTCGCTACGAGCAGTACTTC
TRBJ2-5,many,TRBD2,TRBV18,CASSLGGLANYETQYF,TGTGCCAGCTCACTAGGGGGACTAGCTAACTACGAGACCCAGTACTTC
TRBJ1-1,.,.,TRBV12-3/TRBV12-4,CASRLQVLNTEAFF,TGTGCCAGCAGGTTACAGGTTTTGAACACTGAAGCTTTCTTT
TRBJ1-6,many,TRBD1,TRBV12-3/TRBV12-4,CASSLEGTANSPLHF,TGTGCCAGCAGTTTAGAAGGGACAGCAAATTCACCCCTCCACTTT
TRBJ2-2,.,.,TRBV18,CVSSPLDQTGELFF,TGTGTCAGCTCACCATTAGACCAAACGGGGGAGCTGTTTTTT
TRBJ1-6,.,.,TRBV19,CASTPWGGSSYNSPLHF,TGTGCCAGTACCCCATGGGGCGGAAGCTCCTATAATTCACCCCTCCACTTT
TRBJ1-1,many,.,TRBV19,CASSISLGMNTEAFF,TGTGCCAGTAGTATTAGTCTTGGAATGAACACTGAAGCTTTCTTT
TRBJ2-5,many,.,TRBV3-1,CASSHTEETQYF,TGTGCCAGCAGCCACACTGAAGAGACCCAGTACTTC
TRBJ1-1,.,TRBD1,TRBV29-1,CSVGGQGGTEAFF,TGCAGCGTTGGAGGACAGGGTGGCACTGAAGCTTTCTTT
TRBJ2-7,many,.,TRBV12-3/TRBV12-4,CASSLGGGATYEQYF,TGTGCCAGCAGTTTAGGGGGCGGGGCCACCTACGAGCAGTACTTC
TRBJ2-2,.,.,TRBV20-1,CSARTVNTGDLFF,TGCAGTGCGCGGACAGTAAACACCGGGGATCTGTTTTTT
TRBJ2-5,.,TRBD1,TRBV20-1,CSAQPGTAAEETQYF,TGCAGTGCCCAACCCGGGACAGCGGCCGAAGAGACCCAGTACTTC
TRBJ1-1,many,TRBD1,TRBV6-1,CASTDRGEGTEAFF,TGTGCCAGCACCGACAGGGGAGAGGGGACTGAAGCTTTCTTT
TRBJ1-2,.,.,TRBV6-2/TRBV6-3,CASSYGTRSYTF,TGTGCCAGCAGTTACGGGACCCGGAGCTACACCTTC
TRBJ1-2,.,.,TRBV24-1,CATSDRDGANYGYTF,TGTGCCACCAGTGATCGGGACGGCGCTAACTATGGCTACACCTTC
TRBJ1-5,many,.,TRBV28,CASSLSAQALNQPQHF,TGTGCCAGCAGTTTATCAGCACAGGCGCTTAATCAGCCCCAGCATTTT
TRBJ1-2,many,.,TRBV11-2,CASSSLGVTGTNYGYTF,TGTGCCAGCAGCTCCCTAGGCGTAACCGGTACTAACTATGGCTACACCTTC
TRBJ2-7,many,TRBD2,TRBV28,CASSFLAGDTYEQYF,TGTGCCAGCAGTTTTTTAGCGGGGGACACCTACGAGCAGTACTTC
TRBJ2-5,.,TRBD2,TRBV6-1,CASSRGLADQETQYF,TGTGCCAGCAGTCGCGGACTAGCGGACCAAGAGACCCAGTACTTC
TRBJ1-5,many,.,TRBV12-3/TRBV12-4,CASRPTRGEQPQHF,TGTGCCAGCAGACCGACAAGGGGCGAACAGCCCCAGCATTTT
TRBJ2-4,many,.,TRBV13,CASSLGTWNIQYF,TGTGCCAGCAGCTTAGGGACCTGGAACATTCAGTACTTC
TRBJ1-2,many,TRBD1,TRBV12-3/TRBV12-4,CASTRDSYGYTF,TGTGCCAGCACCCGGGACAGTTATGGCTACACCTTC
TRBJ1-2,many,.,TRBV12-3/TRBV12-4,CASNRTPVDGYTF,TGTGCCAGCAACCGGACCCCCGTTGATGGCTACACCTTC
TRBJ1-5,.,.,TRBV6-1,CASSGPGYSNQPQHF,TGTGCCAGCAGTGGTCCGGGGTATAGCAATCAGCCCCAGCATTTT
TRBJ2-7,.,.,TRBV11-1,CASSLVIGRSVYEQYF,TGTGCCAGCAGCTTAGTTATTGGACGCTCCGTCTACGAGCAGTACTTC
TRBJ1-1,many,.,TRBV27,CASSSPGSAEAFF,TGTGCCAGCAGTTCCCCGGGCTCGGCTGAAGCTTTCTTT
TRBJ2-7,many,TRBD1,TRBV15,CATSIGQVNSYEQYF,TGTGCCACCAGCATCGGACAGGTCAACTCCTACGAGCAGTACTTC
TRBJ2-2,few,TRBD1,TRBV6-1,CASSTHRGRGELFF,TGTGCCAGCAGTACCCACAGGGGGCGTGGGGAGCTGTTTTTT
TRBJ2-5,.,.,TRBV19,CASSIRVQETQYF,TGTGCCAGTAGTATACGGGTGCAAGAGACCCAGTACTTC
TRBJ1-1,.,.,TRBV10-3,CAISVGTMNTEAFF,TGTGCCATCAGTGTTGGTACGATGAACACTGAAGCTTTCTTT
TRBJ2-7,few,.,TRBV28,CASRHISYRGLSYEQYF,TGTGCCAGCAGGCATATCTCCTACCGGGGCCTAAGCTACGAGCAGTACTTC
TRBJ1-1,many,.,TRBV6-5,CASSGQLNTEAFF,TGTGCCAGCAGCGGACAGCTGAACACTGAAGCTTTCTTT
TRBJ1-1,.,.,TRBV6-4,CASSAESGTLAEAFF,TGTGCCAGCAGTGCCGAATCGGGGACTTTAGCTGAAGCTTTCTTT
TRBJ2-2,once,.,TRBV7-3,CASRGRWGELFF,TGTGCCAGCCGGGGACGGTGGGGGGAGCTGTTTTTT
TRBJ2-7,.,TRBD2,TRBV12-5,CVSGLVAAGTLSYEQYF,TGTGTTAGTGGTTTGGTAGCAGCGGGAACCCTATCCTACGAGCAGTACTTC
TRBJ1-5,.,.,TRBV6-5,CASSSTPGNQPQHF,TGTGCCAGCAGTTCTACCCCGGGCAATCAGCCCCAGCATTTT
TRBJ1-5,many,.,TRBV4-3,CASSQDAGNQPQHF,TGCGCCAGCAGCCAAGATGCTGGCAATCAGCCCCAGCATTTT
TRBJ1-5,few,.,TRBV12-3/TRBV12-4,CASALGGPQHF,TGTGCCAGCGCTCTGGGTGGCCCCCAGCATTTT
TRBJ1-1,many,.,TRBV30,CAWSGTEAFF,TGTGCCTGGAGTGGTACTGAAGCTTTCTTT
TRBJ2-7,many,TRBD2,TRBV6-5,CASSYSMGGEGYEQYF,TGTGCCAGCAGTTACTCGATGGGCGGGGAGGGCTACGAGCAGTACTTC
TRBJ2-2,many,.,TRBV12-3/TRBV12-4,CASNQPLGHGELFF,TGTGCCAGCAACCAGCCGCTAGGACACGGGGAGCTGTTTTTT
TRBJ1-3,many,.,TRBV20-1,CSARVGTGNTIYF,TGCAGTGCTAGAGTTGGGACAGGAAACACCATATATTTT
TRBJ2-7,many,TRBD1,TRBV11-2,CASSQGDRNSYEQYF,TGTGCCAGCAGCCAAGGGGACAGGAACTCCTACGAGCAGTACTTC
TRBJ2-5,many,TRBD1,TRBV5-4,CASRYETTGYQETQYF,TGTGCCAGCAGATACGAAACGACAGGGTATCAAGAGACCCAGTACTTC
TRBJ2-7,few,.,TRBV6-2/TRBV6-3,CASRRGPGRGAYYEQYF,TGTGCCAGCAGGAGGGGTCCGGGACGGGGAGCTTACTACGAGCAGTACTTC
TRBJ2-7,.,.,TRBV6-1,CASSPELYEQYF,TGTGCCAGCAGTCCAGAGCTCTACGAGCAGTACTTC
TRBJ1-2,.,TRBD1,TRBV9,CASSVSRVTGSFYGYTF,TGTGCCAGCAGCGTATCCCGGGTGACAGGGTCCTTCTATGGCTACACCTTC
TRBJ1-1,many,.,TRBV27,CASSREEGMNTEAFF,TGTGCCAGCAGCCGAGAGGAGGGGATGAACACTGAAGCTTTCTTT
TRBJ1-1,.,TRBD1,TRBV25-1,CATRAPGGGNTEAFF,TGTGCCACCAGAGCCCCAGGGGGCGGGAACACTGAAGCTTTCTTT
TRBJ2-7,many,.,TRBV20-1,CSAGLGIEQYF,TGCAGTGCTGGTCTGGGGATCGAGCAGTACTTC
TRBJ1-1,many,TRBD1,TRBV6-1,CASPTTTGSLTEAFF,TGTGCCAGCCCTACTACGACAGGGTCTCTCACTGAAGCTTTCTTT
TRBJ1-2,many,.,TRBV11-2,CASSLVPGFGYTF,TGTGCCAGCAGCTTAGTCCCAGGGTTTGGCTACACCTTC
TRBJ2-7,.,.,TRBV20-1,CSAPLRAEPYEQYF,TGCAGTGCTCCCCTCCGGGCAGAACCCTACGAGCAGTACTTC
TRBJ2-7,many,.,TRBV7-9,CASSLELSSHEQYF,TGTGCCAGCAGCTTAGAGTTGAGTTCCCACGAGCAGTACTTC